This TCR beta chain was found in a study of response to subunit inactivated influenza vaccine. Study-level points and caveats: A suggestion made by the authors is that each seasonal influenza vaccination recruits few new T cells.

The sample holds many counts of this clonotype. Its antigen is currently unknown. A junction end diverges from the germline sequence, so it may reflect a read error. From the RT-PCR reads, TCRdb called clonotypes with MiXCR, one entry per CDR3 protein. This table holds 450,000 to 600,000 distinct CDR3 sequences, 16% found once. Germline CDR1 KGHSH, CDR2 LQKENI. This CDR3 region has 13 residues. The TCR originated in a man between 50 and 69 years old who received an inactivated influenza vaccine. This chain joins TRBV18 and TRBJ2-5; TRBD1 aligns across 7 bases. The material sequenced was CD4+ T cells sorted from PBMCs, taken roughly 24 months after vaccination. CDR3 residues: CASSRDRQETQYF. The CDR3 DNA follows: TGCGCCAGCAGCAGGGACAGACAAGAGACCCAGTACTTC.